These T cell receptor beta chains were read from a single sample in a study of T cell responses to AZD1222 COVID-19 vaccine. Profiled with immunoSEQ multiplex PCR; TCRdb holds only in-frame clones, not every one. The table records tens of thousands of clones, 85% of them present only once. The sample here was peripheral blood, taken on day 0 of AZD1222 vaccination. These receptors were obtained from an adult in good health. The CDR3 runs from the conserved cysteine through the conserved F or W. The order of the fields is D gene, V gene, clone size, J gene, CDR3 protein, CDR3 DNA. The D gene is left open where the match is weak. The size entry is marked missing in some rows and otherwise reads once, few, many or a size class.

NA	TRBV6-6	NA	TRBJ2-7	CASSYSARGSYEQYF	TGTGCCAGCAGTTACTCGGCCCGAGGCTCCTACGAGCAGTACTTC
NA	TRBV9	NA	TRBJ2-3	CASSVRGAVDTQYF	TGTGCCAGCAGCGTAAGGGGGGCCGTAGATACGCAGTATTTT
TRBD1	TRBV19	NA	TRBJ1-6	CASSIELPGTGGSPLHF	TGTGCCAGTAGTATAGAACTTCCGGGGACAGGGGGTTCACCCCTCCACTTT
NA	TRBV2	NA	TRBJ1-5	CASRAGFSNQPQHF	TGTGCCAGCAGAGCGGGGTTTAGCAATCAGCCCCAGCATTTT
TRBD1	TRBV5-1	NA	TRBJ2-2	CASRLTDRDTGELFF	TGCGCCAGCAGACTGACGGACAGGGACACCGGGGAGCTGTTTTTT
TRBD2	TRBV11-1	NA	TRBJ2-3	CASSLAAPAGAPDTQYF	TGTGCCAGCAGCTTAGCGGCCCCAGCGGGGGCCCCAGATACGCAGTATTTT
TRBD1	TRBV7-8	NA	TRBJ2-1	CASSLAQGASYNEQFF	TGTGCCAGCAGCTTAGCCCAGGGGGCTTCCTACAATGAGCAGTTCTTC
NA	TRBV10-1	NA	TRBJ1-3	CASSADGNTIYF	TGCGCCAGCAGTGCGGATGGAAACACCATATATTTT
NA	TRBV7-2	NA	TRBJ1-6	CASSPDRNSPLHF	TGTGCCAGCAGCCCGGACAGAAATTCACCCCTCCACTTT
NA	TRBV7-3	NA	TRBJ1-3	CASSPPGGNTIYF	TGTGCCAGCAGCCCCCCCGGTGGAAACACCATATATTTT
NA	TRBV5-6	NA	TRBJ1-4	CASSLGGTRDEKLFF	TGTGCCAGCAGCTTGGGTGGGACGCGGGATGAAAAACTGTTTTTT
NA	TRBV7-2	NA	TRBJ1-2	CASSLVVGQGYTF	TGTGCCAGCAGCTTAGTTGTGGGGCAGGGCTACACCTTC
TRBD1	TRBV6-2/TRBV6-3	NA	TRBJ1-1	CASSYTTGVTEAFF	TGTGCCAGCAGTTATACCACAGGGGTCACTGAAGCTTTCTTT
TRBD1	TRBV19	NA	TRBJ2-5	CASSILTGAPSQETQYF	TGTGCCAGTAGTATTCTGACAGGGGCCCCCTCGCAAGAGACCCAGTACTTC
NA	TRBV20-1	NA	TRBJ2-5	CSAAWGANGYF	TGCAGTGCTGCATGGGGGGCCAACGGGTACTTC
NA	TRBV15	once	TRBJ2-1	CATSRPGGTDNEQFF	TGTGCCACCAGCCGACCCGGGGGCACGGACAATGAGCAGTTCTTC
NA	TRBV25-1	NA	TRBJ2-5	CASSVQTPQYGTQYF	TGTGCCAGCAGTGTACAGACACCCCAATATGGGACCCAGTACTTC
TRBD1	TRBV24-1	NA	TRBJ2-4	CATSDSGGRGNIQYF	TGTGCCACCAGTGACTCAGGGGGCCGGGGTAACATTCAGTACTTC
NA	TRBV4-3	NA	TRBJ1-6	CASSQDVAGSPNSPLHF	TGCGCCAGCAGCCAAGATGTTGCCGGGAGCCCTAATTCACCCCTCCACTTT
NA	TRBV9	NA	TRBJ1-3	CASSVEGQGHRNTIYF	TGTGCCAGCAGCGTAGAGGGTCAGGGGCATAGAAACACCATATATTTT
TRBD1	TRBV24-1	NA	TRBJ1-1	CATSERQGSEAFF	TGTGCCACCAGTGAGCGACAGGGTTCTGAAGCTTTCTTT
TRBD1	TRBV3-1/TRBV3-2	NA	TRBJ2-5	CASSQDRGWEETQYF	TGTGCCAGCAGCCAGGACAGGGGGTGGGAAGAGACCCAGTACTTC
NA	TRBV13	NA	TRBJ2-7	CASSLASDSYEQYF	TGTGCCAGCAGCTTAGCTAGCGACTCCTACGAGCAGTACTTC
TRBD1	TRBV6-5	NA	TRBJ1-2	CASSYGTGGNYGYTF	TGTGCCAGCAGTTACGGGACAGGGGGTAACTATGGCTACACCTTC
TRBD1	TRBV9	NA	TRBJ1-2	CASTLRQGGNYGYTF	TGTGCCAGCACCCTTAGACAGGGGGGGAACTATGGCTACACCTTC
NA	TRBV6-2/TRBV6-3	NA	TRBJ2-3	CASSYSTPRAQYF	TGTGCCAGCAGTTACTCGACACCACGTGCGCAGTATTTT
NA	TRBV18	NA	TRBJ1-3	CASSPSSPGAASGNTIYF	TGTGCCAGCTCACCTTCTAGTCCAGGGGCGGCTTCTGGAAACACCATATATTTT
NA	TRBV4-2	NA	TRBJ2-1	CASSQDWDPFNEQFF	TGTGCCAGCAGCCAAGATTGGGACCCCTTTAATGAGCAGTTCTTC
NA	TRBV15	NA	TRBJ1-3	CATSREIGGANTIYF	TGTGCCACCAGCAGAGAAATTGGGGGAGCAAACACCATATATTTT
NA	TRBV7-3	NA	TRBJ2-1	CASSLGNEQFF	TGTGCCAGCAGCTTAGGTAATGAGCAGTTCTTC
NA	TRBV2	NA	TRBJ1-5	CASSDMSGNQPQHF	TGTGCCAGCAGTGATATGTCAGGCAATCAGCCCCAGCATTTT
TRBD1	TRBV7-8	few	TRBJ1-4	CASSPQTGKEKLFF	TGTGCCAGCAGTCCCCAGACAGGGAAGGAAAAACTGTTTTTT
TRBD1	TRBV2	once	TRBJ2-7	CASSQGQGASYEQYF	TGTGCCAGCAGTCAAGGACAGGGGGCCTCCTACGAGCAGTACTTC
NA	TRBV19	NA	TRBJ1-4	CASSTRARANEKLFF	TGTGCCAGTAGTACTCGGGCCAGGGCTAATGAAAAACTGTTTTTT
NA	TRBV7-6	NA	TRBJ2-5	CASSPSETQYF	TGTGCCAGCAGCCCCTCAGAGACCCAGTACTTC
TRBD2	TRBV7-6	NA	TRBJ2-7	CASSPGLAANEQYF	TGTGCCAGCAGCCCGGGACTAGCCGCCAACGAGCAGTACTTC
NA	TRBV5-4	NA	TRBJ1-1	CASSLQAGMAFF	TGTGCCAGCAGCTTGCAAGCCGGGATGGCTTTCTTT
NA	TRBV4-3	NA	TRBJ2-2	CASSQGSWSGELFF	TGCGCCAGCAGCCAAGGGAGCTGGTCCGGGGAGCTGTTTTTT
TRBD1	TRBV11-3	NA	TRBJ2-3	CASSPGTGSRTDTQYF	TGTGCCAGCAGCCCAGGGACAGGAAGTCGCACAGATACGCAGTATTTT
TRBD2	TRBV7-4	NA	TRBJ2-7	CASSPGTSGEDYEQYF	TGTGCCAGCAGCCCCGGGACTAGCGGGGAGGACTACGAGCAGTACTTC
TRBD1	TRBV12-3/TRBV12-4	NA	TRBJ2-7	CASSFDRGDEQYF	TGTGCCAGCAGTTTTGACAGGGGGGACGAGCAGTACTTC
NA	TRBV28	NA	TRBJ1-1	CASSLRDPREAFF	TGTGCCAGCAGCCTCCGGGACCCCAGAGAAGCTTTCTTT
NA	TRBV24-1	NA	TRBJ1-5	CATSDTGSAQPQHF	TGTGCCACCAGTGACACCGGATCGGCTCAGCCCCAGCATTTT
NA	TRBV15	NA	TRBJ2-5	CATSRVLIGVRETQYF	TGTGCCACCAGCAGAGTCCTCATCGGGGTGAGAGAGACCCAGTACTTC